The rows below give T cell receptor beta chains drawn from one sample of a study of CD8 T cells in ankylosing spondylitis. MiXCR was run by TCRdb on the 5' RACE reads, yielding one entry per CDR3 protein. The sample contains about 240,000 distinct CDR3 sequences, roughly 8% of which appear only once. Sequencing used blood, either unsorted or a sorted T cell fraction (not recorded which). The source is a female donor with ankylosing spondylitis or in good health (not recorded which). The CDR3 runs from the conserved cysteine through the conserved F or W. The D gene is left open where the match is weak. Only some rows state a clone size, as once, few, many or a class for expanded clones.

>many|TRBJ1-4|TRBV20-1|NA
TGCAGTGCTGAGGGGGGCGAAAAACTGTTTTTT
CSAEGGEKLFF
>many|TRBJ2-2|TRBV12-3/TRBV12-4|NA
TGTGCCAGCAGTCGAGGAGCGCCTCACGGGGAGCTGTTTTTT
CASSRGAPHGELFF
>many|TRBJ1-1|TRBV12-3/TRBV12-4|NA
TGTGCCAGCAGTTTAGCCTTTGAGGCTATGAACACTGAAGCTTTCTTT
CASSLAFEAMNTEAFF
>many|TRBJ2-1|TRBV12-5|NA
TGTGCTAGTGGTTTGGGCGTGGGGGAGCAGTTCTTC
CASGLGVGEQFF
>many|TRBJ1-2|TRBV29-1|NA
TGCAGCGTCACAGCACCGACAGGCCCCCGTCGAGGCTACACCTTC
CSVTAPTGPRRGYTF
>NA|TRBJ2-7|TRBV5-1|TRBD2
TGCGCCAGCAGCTTGGGGCTAGCGGGGGCCTACGAGCAGTACTTC
CASSLGLAGAYEQYF
>NA|TRBJ2-7|TRBV6-1|NA
TGTGCCAGCAGTCCTTATAGGGAGCGGAGAACCGACTACGAGCAGTACTTC
CASSPYRERRTDYEQYF
>NA|TRBJ2-2|TRBV30|NA
TGTGCCTGGAGGGCCGGGGAGCTGTTTTTT
CAWRAGELFF
>many|TRBJ2-5|TRBV7-7|TRBD1
TGTGCTAGCAGCTTAAGTGCAGGGACAGGGGAGACCCAGTACTTC
CASSLSAGTGETQYF
>many|TRBJ2-5|TRBV20-1|TRBD2
TGCAGTGCTAGTTTGGGGGGAGCGGGAGGGCCGGAGACCCAGTACTTC
CSASLGGAGGPETQYF
>many|TRBJ1-2|TRBV12-3/TRBV12-4|NA
TGTGCCAGCAGTTGGGACGGTCACTATGGCTACACCTTC
CASSWDGHYGYTF
>many|TRBJ1-1|TRBV10-3|TRBD1
TGTGCCATCAGTGCAAAGGGGGCGGATGAAGCTTTCTTT
CAISAKGADEAFF
>many|TRBJ2-3|TRBV6-5|NA
TGTGCCAGCAGTTACGGGCAATCCACAGATACGCAGTATTTT
CASSYGQSTDTQYF
>many|TRBJ2-5|TRBV29-1|TRBD2
TGCAGCGTTGGGGTAGGGGACTATATGACAAGTTGGACCCAGTACTTC
CSVGVGDYMTSWTQYF
>many|TRBJ2-3|TRBV11-2|TRBD2
TGTGCCAGCAGCCCGGGGGGGGATACGCAGTATTTT
CASSPGGDTQYF
>NA|TRBJ2-5|TRBV7-2|NA
TGTGCCAGCAGCCAGGACACTTTCCGAGAGACCCAGTACTTC
CASSQDTFRETQYF
>many|TRBJ2-7|TRBV5-5|NA
TGTGCCAGCAGCACCGAAAGGTCTAGCGTGTACGAGCAGTACTTC
CASSTERSSVYEQYF
>NA|TRBJ2-7|TRBV5-1|NA
TGCGCCAGCAGCTTGATCCCGGGATACGAGCAGTACTTC
CASSLIPGYEQYF
>few|TRBJ2-7|TRBV7-2|NA
TGTGCCAGCAGCTCGGCGATGGGTAGGGGCGAGCAGTACTTC
CASSSAMGRGEQYF
>many|TRBJ1-1|TRBV6-5|NA
TGTGCCAGCAGTTACTCGGGGGTCACTGAAGCTTTCTTT
CASSYSGVTEAFF
>NA|TRBJ2-1|TRBV29-1|NA
TGCAGCGTTGAAGATGTCTCATACAATGAGCAGTTCTTC
CSVEDVSYNEQFF
>few|TRBJ2-7|TRBV6-5|NA
TGTGCCAGCAGTTACGGGGGAAGGGGGGAGGACGAGCAGTACTTC
CASSYGGRGEDEQYF
>NA|TRBJ2-5|TRBV4-2|TRBD2
TGTGCCAGCAGCCAAGACGTTAGCGGGAGCGGGGGAGAGACCCAGTACTTC
CASSQDVSGSGGETQYF
>many|TRBJ2-1|TRBV7-2|NA
TGTGCCAGCAGCCCCCCGGTCGGGGACGGCAACAATGAGCAGTTCTTC
CASSPPVGDGNNEQFF
>NA|TRBJ2-3|TRBV6-5|NA
TGTGCCAGCAGTTACGTCGAAATAGTAGATCGAGATACGCAGTATTTT
CASSYVEIVDRDTQYF
>many|TRBJ2-3|TRBV20-1|TRBD2
TGCAGTGCTCTCGTCCGTAGCGGGAGGGCCGCCACAGATACGCAGTATTTT
CSALVRSGRAATDTQYF
>NA|TRBJ2-2|TRBV9|NA
TGTGCCAGCAGCGTGGGTCAGGGGATGAACACCGGGGAGCTGTTTTTT
CASSVGQGMNTGELFF
>many|TRBJ2-3|TRBV7-2|TRBD2
TGTGCCAGCAGCGCGCGACTAGCTTCAGATACGCAGTATTTT
CASSARLASDTQYF
>many|TRBJ2-1|TRBV28|NA
TGTGCCAGCAGTTTAGGGAGCAGTTTAGGGTCGGGCGGTGGGAATGAGCAGTTCTTC
CASSLGSSLGSGGGNEQFF
>NA|TRBJ2-4|TRBV3-1|NA
TGTGCCAGCAGCCAAGATATGCTAGCCAAAAACATTCAGTACTTC
CASSQDMLAKNIQYF